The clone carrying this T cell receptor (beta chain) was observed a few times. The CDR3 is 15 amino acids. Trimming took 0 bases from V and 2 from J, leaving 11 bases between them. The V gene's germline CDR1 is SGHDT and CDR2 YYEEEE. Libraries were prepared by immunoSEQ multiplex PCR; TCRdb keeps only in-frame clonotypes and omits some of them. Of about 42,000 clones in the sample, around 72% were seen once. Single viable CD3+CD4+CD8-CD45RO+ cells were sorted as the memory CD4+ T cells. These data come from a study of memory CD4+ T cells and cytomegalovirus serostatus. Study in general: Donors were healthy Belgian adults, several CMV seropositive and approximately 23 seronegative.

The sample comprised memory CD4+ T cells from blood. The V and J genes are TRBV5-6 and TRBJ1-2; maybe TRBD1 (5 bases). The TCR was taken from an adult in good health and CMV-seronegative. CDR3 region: CASSLGGVRNYGYTF. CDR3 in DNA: TGTGCCAGCAGCTTGGGAGGGGTGCGCAACTATGGCTACACCTTC. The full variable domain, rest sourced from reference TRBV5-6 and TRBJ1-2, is DAGVTQSPTHLIKTRGQQVTLRCSPKSGHDTVSWYQQALGQGPQFIFQYYEEEERQRGNFPDRFSGHQFPNYSSELNVNALLLGDSALYLCASSLGGVRNYGYTFGSGTRLTVV.